This TCR beta chain was sequenced during a study of blood T cells in healthy people across ages. It was with a sample-barcoded 5' primer and a J-beta primer mix that a second PCR of roughly 7 to 12 cycles was run. TCRdb re-called the 5' RACE reads through MiXCR, storing one row per CDR3 protein. This sample yields around 1.5 million distinct CDR3 sequences, of which about 35% are seen a single time; 10% to 12% belongs to the top ten. Total RNA, at least 5.5 micrograms per sample, was extracted from PBMCs. CDR3 size: 11 residues. Trimming left V 3 bases short and J 9 bases short, with 7 bases between. Germline CDR1 reads SGDLS; CDR2 reads YYNGEE.

The material sequenced was blood. This TCR was recovered from a woman in her 30s in good health. The J gene is TRBJ2-1, the V gene TRBV9; D perhaps matches TRBD2 (6 bases). The CDR3 DNA reads TGTGCCAGCAGCGCGCGGGGTGAGCAGTTCTTC. This gives the protein CASSARGEQFF.